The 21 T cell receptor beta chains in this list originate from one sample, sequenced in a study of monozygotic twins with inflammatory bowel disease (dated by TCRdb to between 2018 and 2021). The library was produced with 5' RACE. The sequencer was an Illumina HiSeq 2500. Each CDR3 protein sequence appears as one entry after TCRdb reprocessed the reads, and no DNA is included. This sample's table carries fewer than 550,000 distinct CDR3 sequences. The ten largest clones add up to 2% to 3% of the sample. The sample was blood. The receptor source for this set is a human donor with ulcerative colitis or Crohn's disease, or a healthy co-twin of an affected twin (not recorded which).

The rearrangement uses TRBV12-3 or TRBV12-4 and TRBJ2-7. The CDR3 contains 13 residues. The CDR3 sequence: CASSVTVSYEQYF.

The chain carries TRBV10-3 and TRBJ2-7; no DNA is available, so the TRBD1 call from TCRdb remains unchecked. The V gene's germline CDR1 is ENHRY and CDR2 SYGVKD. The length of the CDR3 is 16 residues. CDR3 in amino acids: CAISELGASRSYEQYF.

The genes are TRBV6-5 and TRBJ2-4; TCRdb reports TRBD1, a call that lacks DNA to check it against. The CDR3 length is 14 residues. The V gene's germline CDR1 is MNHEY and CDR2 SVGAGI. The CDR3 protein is CASKLGQSENIQYF.

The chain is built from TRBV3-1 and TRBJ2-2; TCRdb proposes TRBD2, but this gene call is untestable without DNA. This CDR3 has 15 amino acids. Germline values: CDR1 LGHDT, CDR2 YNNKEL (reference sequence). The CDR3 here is CASSQDPLRTGELFF.

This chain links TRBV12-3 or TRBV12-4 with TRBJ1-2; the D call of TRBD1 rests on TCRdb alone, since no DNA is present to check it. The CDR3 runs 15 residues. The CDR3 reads CASSLRQGGNYGYTF.

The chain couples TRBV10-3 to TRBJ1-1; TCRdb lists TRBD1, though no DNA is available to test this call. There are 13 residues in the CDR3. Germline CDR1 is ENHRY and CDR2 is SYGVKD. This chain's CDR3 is CAISDRGNTEAFF.

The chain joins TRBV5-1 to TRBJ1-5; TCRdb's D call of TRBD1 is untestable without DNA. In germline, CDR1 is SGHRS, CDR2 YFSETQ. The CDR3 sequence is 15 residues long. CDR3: CASSSTGVGDQPQHF. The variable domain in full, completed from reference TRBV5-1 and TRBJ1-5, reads KAGVTQTPRYLIKTRGQQVTLSCSPISGHRSVSWYQQTPGQGLQFLFEYFSETQRNKGNFPGRFSGRQFSNSRSEMNVSTLELGDSALYLCASSSTGVGDQPQHFGDGTRLSIL.

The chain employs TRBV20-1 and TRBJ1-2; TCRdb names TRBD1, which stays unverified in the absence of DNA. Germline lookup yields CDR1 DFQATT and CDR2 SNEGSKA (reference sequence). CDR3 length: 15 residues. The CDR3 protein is CSATISSRGFYGYTF.

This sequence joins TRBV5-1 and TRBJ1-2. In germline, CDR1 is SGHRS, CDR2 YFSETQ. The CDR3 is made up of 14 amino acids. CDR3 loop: CASSGGGLGYGYTF.

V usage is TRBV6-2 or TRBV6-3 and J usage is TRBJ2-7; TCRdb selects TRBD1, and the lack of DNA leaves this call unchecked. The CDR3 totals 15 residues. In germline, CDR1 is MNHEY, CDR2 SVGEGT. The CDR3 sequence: CASSFPGPTPNEQYF.

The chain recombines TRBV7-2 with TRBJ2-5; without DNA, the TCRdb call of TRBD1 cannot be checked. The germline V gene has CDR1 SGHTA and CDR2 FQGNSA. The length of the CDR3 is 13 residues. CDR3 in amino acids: CASSLRVRETQYF.

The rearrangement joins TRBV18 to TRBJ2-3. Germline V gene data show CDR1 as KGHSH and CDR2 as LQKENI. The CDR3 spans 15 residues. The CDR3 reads CASSPPGAGTDTQYF.

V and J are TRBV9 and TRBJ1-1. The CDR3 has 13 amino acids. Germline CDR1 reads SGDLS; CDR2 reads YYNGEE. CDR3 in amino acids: CASSVGWETEAFF.

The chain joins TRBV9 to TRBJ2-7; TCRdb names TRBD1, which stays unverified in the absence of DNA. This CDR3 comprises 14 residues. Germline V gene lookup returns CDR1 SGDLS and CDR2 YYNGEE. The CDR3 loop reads CASSVEGAGYEQYF.

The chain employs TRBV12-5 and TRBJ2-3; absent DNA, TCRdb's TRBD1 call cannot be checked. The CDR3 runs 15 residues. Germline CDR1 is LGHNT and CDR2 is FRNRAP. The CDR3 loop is CASGLPAQGADTQYF.

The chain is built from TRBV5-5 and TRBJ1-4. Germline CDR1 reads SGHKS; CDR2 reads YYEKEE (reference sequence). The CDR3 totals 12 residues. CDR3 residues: CASSFMGEKLFF.

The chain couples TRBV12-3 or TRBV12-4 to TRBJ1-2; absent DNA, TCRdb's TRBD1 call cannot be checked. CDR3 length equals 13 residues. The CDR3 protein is CASSLPRGYGYTF.

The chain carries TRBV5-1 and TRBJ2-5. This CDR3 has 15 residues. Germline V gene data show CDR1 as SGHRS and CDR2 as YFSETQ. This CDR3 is CASSSTTLSQETQYF. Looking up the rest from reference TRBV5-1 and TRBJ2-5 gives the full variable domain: KAGVTQTPRYLIKTRGQQVTLSCSPISGHRSVSWYQQTPGQGLQFLFEYFSETQRNKGNFPGRFSGRQFSNSRSEMNVSTLELGDSALYLCASSSTTLSQETQYFGPGTRLLVL.

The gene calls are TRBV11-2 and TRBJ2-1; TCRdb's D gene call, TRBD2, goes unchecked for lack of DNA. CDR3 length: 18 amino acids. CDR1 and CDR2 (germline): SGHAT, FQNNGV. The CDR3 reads CASSFRVSGAFSYNEQFF.

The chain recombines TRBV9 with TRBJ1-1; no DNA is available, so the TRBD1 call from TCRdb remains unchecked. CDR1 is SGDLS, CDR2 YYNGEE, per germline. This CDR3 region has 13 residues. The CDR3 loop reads CASSDEGGTEAFF. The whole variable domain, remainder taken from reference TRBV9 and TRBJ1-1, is DSGVTQTPKHLITATGQRVTLRCSPRSGDLSVYWYQQSLDQGLQFLIQYYNGEERAKGNILERFSAQQFPDLHSELNLSSLELGDSALYFCASSDEGGTEAFFGQGTRLTVV.

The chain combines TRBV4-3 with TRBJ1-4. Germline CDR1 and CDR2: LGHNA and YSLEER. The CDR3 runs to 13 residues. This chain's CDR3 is CASSQGKNEKLFF.